These 30 T cell receptor beta chains share one sample of origin, sequenced in a study of Tregs in tolerant kidney transplant recipients. Libraries were prepared by immunoSEQ multiplex PCR; TCRdb keeps only in-frame clonotypes and omits some of them. This table has some 240,000 clones, roughly 80% appearing once. Material: CD4+ T cells from blood. All receptors come from a human donor in good health.

The J gene is TRBJ1-2, the V gene TRBV6-5; 8 bases fit TRBD1. V lost 4 bases, J lost 0 bases, and 7 bases stayed unmatched. The CDR3 totals 16 residues. The germline V gene encodes CDR1 MNHEY and CDR2 SVGAGI. The DNA of the CDR3 is TGTGCCAGCAGTTGGGACAGGCGAGTCACTAACTATGGCTACACCTTC. Translated: CASSWDRRVTNYGYTF.

This clone turned up a few times. The V call is TRBV29-1, the J call TRBJ1-1; 7 bases match TRBD1. Germline-derived CDR1 and CDR2 are SQVTM and ANQGSEA. Trimming removed 5 bases from V and 6 bases from J; junction bases left unmatched: 3. The CDR3 length is 11 residues. The CDR3 bases are TGCAGCGTTAAGACAGGGCCTGAAGCTTTCTTT. Residues: CSVKTGPEAFF. Full variable domain (outside the CDR3, taken from reference TRBV29-1 and TRBJ1-1): SAVISQKPSRDICQRGTSLTIQCQVDSQVTMMFWYRQQPGQSLTLIATANQGSEATYESGFVIDKFPISRPNLTFSTLTVSNMSPEDSSIYLCSVKTGPEAFFGQGTRLTVV.

Only one count was recorded for this clone. This chain links TRBV7-3 with TRBJ2-1; TRBD1 aligns across 9 bases. Unmatched junction bases numbered 5, after V lost 0 bases and J lost 2 bases. CDR1 and CDR2 from the germline V gene are SGHTA and FQGTGA. The CDR3 totals 17 residues. In DNA form, the CDR3 reads TGTGCCAGCAGCTTAACGGGACAGGGAGGCACCTACAATGAGCAGTTCTTC. Residues: CASSLTGQGGTYNEQFF.

The chain is built from TRBV28 and TRBJ1-5; D not certain. This CDR3 has 14 residues. The germline gives CDR1 MDHEN, CDR2 SYDVKM. V was trimmed by 6 bases and J by 0 bases, leaving 9 bases between them. The DNA for the CDR3 is TGTGCCAGCAGCACATCTTATAGCAATCAGCCCCAGCATTTT. It is translated as CASSTSYSNQPQHF.

The chain couples TRBV6-5 to TRBJ1-1; D remains ambiguous. The CDR3 is made up of 13 amino acids. Germline-derived CDR1 and CDR2 are MNHEY and SVGAGI. The V end was cut by 6 bases, the J end by 3 bases, with 11 bases between. In nucleotides, the CDR3 is TGTGCCAGCAGCCGCGACGGGTACACTGAAGCTTTCTTT. Translation gives CASSRDGYTEAFF.

The rearrangement links TRBV4-1 to TRBJ2-7; no reliable D call. CDR1 and CDR2 from the germline V gene are MGHRA and YSYEKL. The CDR3 sequence is 15 residues long. The V and J ends lost 3 bases and 0 bases respectively, with 12 bases between them. The CDR3 nucleotides are TGCGCCAGCAGCCACACAGATCTAAGCTCCTACGAGCAGTACTTC. Protein sequence: CASSHTDLSSYEQYF.

This clone occurred once. The V gene is TRBV19, the J gene TRBJ2-5, with 8 bases that match TRBD2. J gave up 3 bases and V 3 bases, and 3 bases lay outside the gene matches. The CDR3 totals 14 residues. The germline gives CDR1 LNHDA, CDR2 SQIVND (reference sequence). CDR3 sequence reads: CASSIHSGKETQYF. The CDR3 region has the DNA TGTGCCAGTAGTATCCATAGCGGGAAAGAGACCCAGTACTTC.

The V and J genes are TRBV7-6 and TRBJ2-5; D is uncertain. Germline V CDR1 and CDR2: SGHVS, FNYEAQ. The V and J ends lost 2 bases and 6 bases respectively, with 7 bases between them. This CDR3 region has 12 residues. The CDR3 DNA reads as TGTGCCAGCAGCTTATTGAGGAAGACCCAGTACTTC. Its protein product is CASSLLRKTQYF.

This chain uses TRBV5-4 with TRBJ1-1; no clear D. Germline-derived CDR1 and CDR2 are SGHNT and YYREEE (reference sequence). V gave up 0 bases and J gave up 0 bases, with 6 bases separating them. CDR3 length: 14 amino acids. CDR3 protein: CASSLGLLNTEAFF. The CDR3 DNA is TGTGCCAGCAGCTTGGGACTCTTGAACACTGAAGCTTTCTTT. The entire variable domain, with the rest obtained from reference TRBV5-4 and TRBJ1-1, is as follows: ETGVTQSPTHLIKTRGQQVTLRCSSQSGHNTVSWYQQALGQGPQFIFQYYREEENGRGNFPPRFSGLQFPNYSSELNVNALELDDSALYLCASSLGLLNTEAFFGQGTRLTVV.

The chain employs TRBV7-2 and TRBJ2-1, with 9 bases fitting TRBD2. J was trimmed by 7 bases and V by 3 bases; bases with no gene match: 10. The CDR3 covers 16 residues. Per the germline V gene, CDR1 is SGHTA and CDR2 is FQGNSA. CDR3 amino acids: CASSLSSGGIWNEQFF. The CDR3 coding sequence is TGTGCCAGCAGCTTGAGTAGCGGGGGAATATGGAATGAGCAGTTCTTC.

The genes are TRBV25-1 and TRBJ1-1, with TRBD1 matching over 11 bases. Per germline, CDR1 MGHDK and CDR2 SYGVNS. Trimming took 0 bases from V and 10 from J; bases not matched to a gene: 7. The CDR3 loop spans 15 amino acids. The CDR3 is CASSEYKPGQGVAFF. As DNA, the CDR3 is TGTGCCAGCAGTGAATATAAACCGGGACAGGGGGTAGCTTTCTTT.

This clone was found once. The chain couples TRBV10-1 to TRBJ1-2; 7 bases match TRBD1. The CDR3 runs 14 residues. V lost 0 bases to trimming and J lost 5 bases; unmatched junction nucleotides: 3. CDR1 WNHNN and CDR2 SYGVQD come from the germline V gene (reference sequence). CDR3 DNA sequence: TGCGCCAGCAGTGAGTCGAGACAGGGATATGGCTACACCTTC. Residues: CASSESRQGYGYTF.

This rearrangement joins TRBV11-3 to TRBJ2-5; no clear D. Trimming took off 10 bases at V and 3 bases at J, with 15 bases between the two ends. This CDR3 is built from 13 residues. From germline, CDR1 is SGHNT and CDR2 YENEEA. The CDR3 protein is CATRSSNEETQYF. The CDR3 DNA sequence: TGTGCCACCAGGTCTTCCAATGAAGAGACCCAGTACTTC. The whole variable domain, filled in from reference TRBV11-3 and TRBJ2-5, reads EAGVVQSPRYKIIEKKQPVAFWCNPISGHNTLYWYLQNLGQGPELLIRYENEEAVDDSQLPKDRFSAERLKGVDSTLKIQPAELGDSAVYLCATRSSNEETQYFGPGTRLLVL.

This clone was detected only a few times. The chain uses TRBV19 and TRBJ1-6, with D possibly being TRBD1 (6 bases). CDR3 size: 15 residues. V lost 4 bases to trimming and J lost 5 bases, with 12 bases between them. The V gene's germline CDR1 is LNHDA and CDR2 SQIVND (reference sequence). CDR3 protein: CASSSDRRDNSPLHF. In nucleotides, the CDR3 is TGTGCCAGTAGTAGCGACAGGAGGGATAATTCACCCCTCCACTTT.

The chain employs TRBV19 and TRBJ1-2, with 9 bases lining up with TRBD1. Germline V CDR1 and CDR2: LNHDA, SQIVND (reference sequence). This CDR3 is 17 amino acids long. V lost 6 bases to trimming and J lost 3 bases; unmatched junction nucleotides: 14. The DNA of the CDR3 is TGTGCCAGTAGACCTACCGGGACAGGGCGCCGGGACTATGGCTACACCTTC. Its protein is CASRPTGTGRRDYGYTF.

V and J are TRBV25-1 and TRBJ2-1; 15 positions agree with TRBD2. V lost 3 bases to trimming and J lost 6 bases; unmatched junction nucleotides: 3. This CDR3 comprises 16 residues. CDR1 MGHDK and CDR2 SYGVNS come from the germline V gene. CDR3 sequence reads: CASSDRGLAGGNEQFF. The CDR3 region has the DNA TGTGCCAGCAGTGACCGGGGACTAGCGGGAGGCAATGAGCAGTTCTTC.

The J gene is TRBJ2-1, the V gene TRBV5-4; perhaps D is TRBD1 or TRBD2 (6 bases each). In germline, CDR1 is SGHNT, CDR2 YYREEE (reference sequence). The CDR3 extends over 15 amino acids. Trimming shortened V by 4 bases and J by 2 bases, and 13 bases separated the two germline ends. CDR3: CASSPGADAYNEQFF. CDR3 DNA sequence: TGTGCCAGCAGCCCGGGGGCGGACGCCTACAATGAGCAGTTCTTC.

The chain uses TRBV5-8 and TRBJ2-1; 9 nucleotides match TRBD1. The germline CDR1 and CDR2 sequences are SGHTS and YDEGEE. V was clipped by 4 bases and J by 15 bases; unmatched bases: 5. There are 11 residues in the CDR3. The CDR3 is CASSGGQGRFF. DNA of the CDR3: TGTGCCAGCAGCGGCGGACAGGGGCGGTTCTTC.

The rearrangement joins TRBV5-1 to TRBJ2-5; D not resolved. V shed 0 bases and J shed 0 bases, with 9 bases lying between them. Germline assignment: CDR1 SGHRS and CDR2 YFSETQ. CDR3 length equals 15 residues. The CDR3 sequence: CASSLALAYQETQYF. The CDR3 DNA reads as TGCGCCAGCAGCTTGGCGTTAGCCTACCAAGAGACCCAGTACTTC.

A single count supports this clone. The chain combines TRBV4-1 with TRBJ1-1; the match to TRBD1 covers 7 bases. Per germline, CDR1 MGHRA and CDR2 YSYEKL. The CDR3 is 14 residues long. Losses at the gene ends were 6 bases for V and 2 bases for J; bases not matched to a gene: 6. The CDR3: CASRRQGANTEAFF. CDR3 DNA sequence: TGCGCCAGCAGGCGACAGGGTGCAAACACTGAAGCTTTCTTT.

The chain is built from TRBV19 and TRBJ1-5; 8 bases align to TRBD1. CDR3 size: 17 residues. V was clipped by 5 bases and J by 7 bases; unmatched bases: 16. Germline CDR1 is LNHDA and CDR2 is SQIVND (reference sequence). The CDR3 loop reads CASSDPMRRGLGQPQHF. In DNA, the CDR3 is TGTGCCAGTAGTGATCCCATGCGCAGGGGGCTTGGGCAGCCCCAGCATTTT.

The rearrangement joins TRBV30 to TRBJ1-5; 7 bases agree with TRBD1. The CDR3 has 18 residues. Per the germline V gene, CDR1 is GTSNPN and CDR2 is SVGIG (reference sequence). The J segment lost 4 bases and the V segment lost 4 bases, leaving 19 bases of the junction unmatched. CDR3 coding DNA: TGTGCCTGGACGGACAGGCGAACCGGCCCGGTCGTGAATCAGCCCCAGCATTTT. It encodes CAWTDRRTGPVVNQPQHF.

The V and J genes are TRBV5-1 and TRBJ2-5, with 12 bases matching TRBD2. Germline CDR1 reads SGHRS; CDR2 reads YFSETQ. This CDR3 has 15 amino acids. Germline trimming cut 0 bases from V and 5 bases from J; bases unmatched to any gene: 2. The CDR3 DNA reads TGCGCCAGCAGCTTGGGACTAGCGGGGGTTGAGACCCAGTACTTC. The encoded protein is CASSLGLAGVETQYF.

With respect to this clone: Additional DNA sequences in this sample encode the identical CDR3. The chain couples TRBV2 to TRBJ2-1; 10 bases are a match to TRBD1. Trimming cost V 5 bases and J 1 base; bases outside gene matches: 2. CDR1 is SNHLY and CDR2 is FYNNEI in the germline V gene. This CDR3 has 15 residues. The CDR3 here is CASSWDRGSYNEQFF. CDR3 nucleotide sequence: TGTGCCAGCAGTTGGGACAGGGGATCCTACAATGAGCAGTTCTTC.

The CDR3 region is CASMPAPGYEQYF. In nucleotides, the CDR3 is TGTGCCAGCATGCCCGCCCCTGGCTACGAGCAGTACTTC. The V and J genes are TRBV6-5 and TRBJ2-7; D gene ambiguous. V was trimmed by 7 bases and J by 3 bases, leaving 13 bases between them. Germline-derived CDR1 and CDR2 are MNHEY and SVGAGI. The CDR3 consists of 13 residues.

V and J are TRBV6-5 and TRBJ1-1; D gene ambiguous. V lost 6 bases and J lost 8, with 16 bases in between. Germline V gene sequence: CDR1 MNHEY, CDR2 SVGAGI. The CDR3 sequence is 13 residues long. This CDR3 is CASSQPFHLEAFF. CDR3 in DNA: TGTGCCAGCAGCCAACCTTTTCATTTGGAAGCTTTCTTT.

The rearrangement uses TRBV5-8 and TRBJ1-4, with TRBD1 identical over 11 bases. The germline V gene has CDR1 SGHTS and CDR2 YDEGEE. This CDR3 spans 17 amino acids. Losses at the gene ends were 4 bases for V and 7 bases for J; bases not matched to a gene: 12. The CDR3 DNA follows: TGTGCCAGCAGCAGGGGTCGGACAGGGGGCTTAAGTGAAAAACTGTTTTTT. It codes for CASSRGRTGGLSEKLFF. Full variable domain (rest looked up from reference TRBV5-8 and TRBJ1-4): EAGVTQSPTHLIKTRGQQATLRCSPISGHTSVYWYQQALGLGLQFLLWYDEGEERNRGNFPPRFSGRQFPNYSSELNVNALELEDSALYLCASSRGRTGGLSEKLFFGSGTQLSVL.

This clone was picked up one time. The chain links TRBV9 to TRBJ1-1; 8 bases are shared with TRBD1. CDR3 size: 14 residues. V lost 4 bases and J lost 0; bases outside the gene matches: 2. Germline V CDR1 and CDR2: SGDLS, YYNGEE. The CDR3 spells CASSKTGVNTEAFF. CDR3 nucleotide sequence: TGTGCCAGCAGCAAGACAGGGGTGAACACTGAAGCTTTCTTT. Full variable domain (rest looked up from reference TRBV9 and TRBJ1-1): DSGVTQTPKHLITATGQRVTLRCSPRSGDLSVYWYQQSLDQGLQFLIQYYNGEERAKGNILERFSAQQFPDLHSELNLSSLELGDSALYFCASSKTGVNTEAFFGQGTRLTVV.

The chain is built from TRBV6-5 and TRBJ1-1; 8 bases agree with TRBD1. V lost 6 bases, J lost 4 bases, and 7 bases stayed unmatched. Germline CDR1 MNHEY, CDR2 SVGAGI. The CDR3 consists of 14 residues. The CDR3 DNA follows: TGTGCCAGCAGAGGAGGACAGGGCGCCACTGAAGCTTTCTTT. Translation gives CASRGGQGATEAFF.

This clone was seen a few times. The V gene is TRBV5-1, the J gene TRBJ2-2, with TRBD1 matching 7 bases. The CDR3 has 15 residues. Germline CDR1 is SGHRS and CDR2 is YFSETQ. The V gene end was trimmed by 2 bases and the J gene end by 5 bases; junction bases not matched to a gene: 6. CDR3 DNA: TGCGCCAGCAGCTTTGGGCAGGGGGTGACCGGGGAGCTGTTTTTT. Amino acid sequence: CASSFGQGVTGELFF.